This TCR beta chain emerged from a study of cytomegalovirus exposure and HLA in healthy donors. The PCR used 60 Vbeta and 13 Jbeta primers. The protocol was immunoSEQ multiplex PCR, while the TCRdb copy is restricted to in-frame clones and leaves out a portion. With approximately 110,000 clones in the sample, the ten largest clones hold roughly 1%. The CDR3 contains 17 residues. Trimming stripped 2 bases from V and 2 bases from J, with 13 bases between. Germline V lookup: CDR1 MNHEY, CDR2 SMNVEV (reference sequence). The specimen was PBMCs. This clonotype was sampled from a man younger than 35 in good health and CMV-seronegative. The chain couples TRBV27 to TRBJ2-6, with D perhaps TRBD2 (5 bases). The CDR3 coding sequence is TGTGCCAGCAGTTTACGCTCCAGGACTGCTGGGGCCAACGTCCTGACTTTC. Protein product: CASSLRSRTAGANVLTF.